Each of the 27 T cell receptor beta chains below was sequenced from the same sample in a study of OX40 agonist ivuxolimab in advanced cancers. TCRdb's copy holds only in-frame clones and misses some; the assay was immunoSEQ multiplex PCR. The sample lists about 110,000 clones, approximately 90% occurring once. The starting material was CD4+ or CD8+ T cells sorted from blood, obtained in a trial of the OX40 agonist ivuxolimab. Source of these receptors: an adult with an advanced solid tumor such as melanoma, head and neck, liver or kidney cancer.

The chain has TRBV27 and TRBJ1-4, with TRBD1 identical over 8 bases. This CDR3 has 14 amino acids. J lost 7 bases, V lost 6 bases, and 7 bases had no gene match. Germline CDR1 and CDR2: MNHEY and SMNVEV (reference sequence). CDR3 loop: CASRQGARGEKLFF. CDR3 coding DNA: TGTGCCAGCAGGCAGGGGGCGAGGGGTGAAAAACTGTTTTTT.

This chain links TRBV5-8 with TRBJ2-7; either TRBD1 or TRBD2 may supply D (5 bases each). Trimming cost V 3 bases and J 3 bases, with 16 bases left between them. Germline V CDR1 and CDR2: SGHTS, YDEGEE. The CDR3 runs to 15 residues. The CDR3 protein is CASSSSGTAVYEQYF. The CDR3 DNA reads TGTGCCAGCAGCTCCTCCGGGACGGCCGTCTACGAGCAGTACTTC.

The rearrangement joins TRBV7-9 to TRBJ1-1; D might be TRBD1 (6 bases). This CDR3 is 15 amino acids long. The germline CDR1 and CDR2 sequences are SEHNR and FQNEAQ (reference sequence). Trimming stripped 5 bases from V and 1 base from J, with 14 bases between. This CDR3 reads CASSPRGGRNTEAFF. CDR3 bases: TGTGCCAGCAGCCCGAGGGGGGGCCGGAACACTGAAGCTTTCTTT.

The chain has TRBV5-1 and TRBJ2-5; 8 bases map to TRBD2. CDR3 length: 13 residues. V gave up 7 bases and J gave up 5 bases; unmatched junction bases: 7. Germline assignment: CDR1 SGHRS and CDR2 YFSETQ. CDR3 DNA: TGCGCCAGCTCAGCGGGAGAGGGGGAGACCCAGTACTTC. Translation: CASSAGEGETQYF.

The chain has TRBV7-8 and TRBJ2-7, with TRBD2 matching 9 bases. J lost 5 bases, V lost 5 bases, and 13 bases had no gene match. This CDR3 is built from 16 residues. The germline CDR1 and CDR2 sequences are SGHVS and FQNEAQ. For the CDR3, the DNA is TGTGCCAGCAGCAGACGTGTAGCGGGAGTAGTTAACGAGCAGTACTTC. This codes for CASSRRVAGVVNEQYF. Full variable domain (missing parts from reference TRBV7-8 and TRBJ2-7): GAGVSQSPRYKVAKRGQDVALRCDPISGHVSLFWYQQALGQGPEFLTYFQNEAQLDKSGLPSDRFFAERPEGSVSTLKIQRTQQEDSAVYLCASSRRVAGVVNEQYFGPGTRLTVT.

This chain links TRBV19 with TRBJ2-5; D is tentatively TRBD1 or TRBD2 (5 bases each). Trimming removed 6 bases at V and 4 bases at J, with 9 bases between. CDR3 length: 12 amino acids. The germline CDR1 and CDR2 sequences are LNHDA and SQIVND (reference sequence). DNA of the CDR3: TGTGCCAGTAGAACAGGAGGAGAGACCCAGTACTTC. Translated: CASRTGGETQYF.

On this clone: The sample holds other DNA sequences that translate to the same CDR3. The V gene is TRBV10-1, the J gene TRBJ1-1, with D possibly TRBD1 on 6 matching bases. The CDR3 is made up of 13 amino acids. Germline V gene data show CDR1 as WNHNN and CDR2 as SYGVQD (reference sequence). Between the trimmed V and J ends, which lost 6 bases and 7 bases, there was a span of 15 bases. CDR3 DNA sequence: TGCGCCAGCAGCCATGAGGGGGAGGTTGAAGCTTTCTTT. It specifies CASSHEGEVEAFF.

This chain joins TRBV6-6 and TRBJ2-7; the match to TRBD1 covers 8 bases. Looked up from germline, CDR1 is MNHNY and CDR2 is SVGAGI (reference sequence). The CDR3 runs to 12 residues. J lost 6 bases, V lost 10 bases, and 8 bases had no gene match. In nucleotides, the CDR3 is TGTGCCACCGGACAGGGTTTTGGCGAGCAGTACTTC. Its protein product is CATGQGFGEQYF.

The CDR3 region is CASSFHYEQYF. CDR3 nucleotides: TGTGCCAGCAGCTTCCACTACGAGCAGTACTTC. The chain has TRBV11-2 and TRBJ2-7; D remains unclear. The ends were cut back, 3 bases at V and 3 bases at J, with 3 bases in the middle. CDR3 length: 11 residues. The germline CDR1 and CDR2 sequences are SGHAT and FQNNGV.

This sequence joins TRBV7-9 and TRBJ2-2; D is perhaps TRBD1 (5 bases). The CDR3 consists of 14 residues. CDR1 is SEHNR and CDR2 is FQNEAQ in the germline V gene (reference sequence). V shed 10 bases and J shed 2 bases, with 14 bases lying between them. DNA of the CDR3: TGTGCCACCCCCCCCGGACAAAACACCGGGGAGCTGTTTTTT. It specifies CATPPGQNTGELFF.

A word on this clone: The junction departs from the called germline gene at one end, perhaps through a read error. CDR3 loop: CASGEATRADTQYF. CDR3 in DNA: TGTGCCAGCGGTGAGGCGACCCGAGCAGATACGCAGTATTTT. V usage is TRBV2 and J usage is TRBJ2-3; D remains unclear. This CDR3 has 14 amino acids. Germline lookup yields CDR1 SNHLY and CDR2 FYNNEI.

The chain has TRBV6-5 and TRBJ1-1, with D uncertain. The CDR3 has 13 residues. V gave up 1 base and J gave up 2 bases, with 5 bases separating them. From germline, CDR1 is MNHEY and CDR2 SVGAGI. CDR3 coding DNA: TGTGCCAGCAGTTACTTTAGTAACACTGAAGCTTTCTTT. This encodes CASSYFSNTEAFF.

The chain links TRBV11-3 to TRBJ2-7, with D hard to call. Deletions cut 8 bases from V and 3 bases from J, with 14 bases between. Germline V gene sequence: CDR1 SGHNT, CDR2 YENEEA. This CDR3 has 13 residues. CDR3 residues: CASGIGQNYEQYF. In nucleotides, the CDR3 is TGTGCCAGCGGGATCGGGCAGAACTACGAGCAGTACTTC.

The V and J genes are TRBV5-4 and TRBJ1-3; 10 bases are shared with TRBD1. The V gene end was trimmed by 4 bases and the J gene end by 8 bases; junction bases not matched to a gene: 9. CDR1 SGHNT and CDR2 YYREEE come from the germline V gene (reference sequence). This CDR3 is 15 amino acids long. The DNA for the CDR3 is TGTGCCAGCAGCATCCCGACAGGGGGCACGGACACCATATATTTT. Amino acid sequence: CASSIPTGGTDTIYF.

The CDR3 sequence is CASSFEGAIDEQYF. The CDR3 coding sequence is TGTGCCAGCAGTTTTGAAGGGGCGATAGATGAGCAGTACTTC. The chain links TRBV27 to TRBJ2-7; possible D gene TRBD1, 5 bases. There are 14 residues in the CDR3. The V end lost 3 bases, the J end lost 7 bases, and 16 bases lay between the germline ends. Germline CDR1 reads MNHEY; CDR2 reads SMNVEV (reference sequence).

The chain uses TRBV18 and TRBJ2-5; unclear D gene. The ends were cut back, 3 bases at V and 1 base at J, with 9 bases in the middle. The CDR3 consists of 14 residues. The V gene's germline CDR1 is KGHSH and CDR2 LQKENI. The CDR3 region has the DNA TGTGCCAGCTCACCTCCCGAGCCCCAAGAGACCCAGTACTTC. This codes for CASSPPEPQETQYF.

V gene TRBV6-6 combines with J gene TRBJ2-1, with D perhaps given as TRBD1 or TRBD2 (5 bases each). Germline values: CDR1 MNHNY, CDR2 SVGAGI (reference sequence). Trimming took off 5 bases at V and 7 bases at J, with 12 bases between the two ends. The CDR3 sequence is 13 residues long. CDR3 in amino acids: CASSRDGQNEQFF. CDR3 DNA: TGTGCCAGCAGTCGGGACGGCCAGAATGAGCAGTTCTTC.

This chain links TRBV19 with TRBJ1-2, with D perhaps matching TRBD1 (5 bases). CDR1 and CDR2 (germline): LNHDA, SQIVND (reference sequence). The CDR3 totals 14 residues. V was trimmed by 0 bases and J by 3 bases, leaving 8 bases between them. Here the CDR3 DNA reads TGTGCCAGTAGTATAGATGGGGGTTACTATGGCTACACCTTC. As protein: CASSIDGGYYGYTF.

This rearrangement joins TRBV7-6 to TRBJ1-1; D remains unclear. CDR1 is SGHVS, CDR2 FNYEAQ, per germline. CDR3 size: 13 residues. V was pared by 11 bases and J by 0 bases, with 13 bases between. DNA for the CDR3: TGTGCCGGGCCTCCATCCCTGAACACTGAAGCTTTCTTT. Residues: CAGPPSLNTEAFF. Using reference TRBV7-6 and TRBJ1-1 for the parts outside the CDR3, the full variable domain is GAGVSQSPRYKVTKRGQDVALRCDPISGHVSLYWYRQALGQGPEFLTYFNYEAQQDKSGLPNDRFSAERPEGSISTLTIQRTEQRDSAMYRCAGPPSLNTEAFFGQGTRLTVV.

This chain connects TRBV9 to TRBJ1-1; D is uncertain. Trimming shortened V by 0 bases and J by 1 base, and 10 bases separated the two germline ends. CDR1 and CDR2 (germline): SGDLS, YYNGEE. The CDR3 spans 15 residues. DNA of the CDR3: TGTGCCAGCAGCGTAGATTCGGGGAGGAACACTGAAGCTTTCTTT. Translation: CASSVDSGRNTEAFF. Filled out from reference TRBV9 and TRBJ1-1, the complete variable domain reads DSGVTQTPKHLITATGQRVTLRCSPRSGDLSVYWYQQSLDQGLQFLIQYYNGEERAKGNILERFSAQQFPDLHSELNLSSLELGDSALYFCASSVDSGRNTEAFFGQGTRLTVV.

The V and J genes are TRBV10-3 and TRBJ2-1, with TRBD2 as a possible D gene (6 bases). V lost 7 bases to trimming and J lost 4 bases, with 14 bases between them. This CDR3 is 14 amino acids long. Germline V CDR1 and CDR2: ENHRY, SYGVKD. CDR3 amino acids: CAIKEGGGYNEQFF. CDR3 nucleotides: TGTGCCATCAAGGAGGGAGGAGGGTACAATGAGCAGTTCTTC.

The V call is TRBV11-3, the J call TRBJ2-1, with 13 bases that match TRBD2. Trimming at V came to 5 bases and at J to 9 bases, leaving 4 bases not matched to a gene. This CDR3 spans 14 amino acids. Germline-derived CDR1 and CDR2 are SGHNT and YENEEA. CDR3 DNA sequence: TGTGCCAGCAGCAAGGGACTAGCGGGACTTGAGCAGTTCTTC. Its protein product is CASSKGLAGLEQFF.

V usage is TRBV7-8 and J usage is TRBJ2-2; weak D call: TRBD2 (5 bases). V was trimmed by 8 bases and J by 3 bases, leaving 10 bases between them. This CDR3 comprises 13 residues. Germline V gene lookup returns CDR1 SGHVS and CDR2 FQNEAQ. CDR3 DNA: TGTGCCAGCTTGCAGGACTACACCGGGGAGCTGTTTTTT. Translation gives CASLQDYTGELFF.

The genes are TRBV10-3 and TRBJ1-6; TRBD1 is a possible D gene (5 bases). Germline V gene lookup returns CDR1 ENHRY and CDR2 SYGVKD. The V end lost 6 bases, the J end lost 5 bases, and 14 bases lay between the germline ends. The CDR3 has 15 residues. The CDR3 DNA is TGTGCCATCAGGACCGTGGGGGTCAATAATTCACCCCTCCACTTT. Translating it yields CAIRTVGVNNSPLHF.

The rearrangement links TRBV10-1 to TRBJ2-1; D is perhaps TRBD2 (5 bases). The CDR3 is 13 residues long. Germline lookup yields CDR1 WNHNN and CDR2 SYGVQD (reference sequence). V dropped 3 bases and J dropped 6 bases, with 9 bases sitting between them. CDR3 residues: CASSDRTFNEQFF. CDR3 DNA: TGCGCCAGCAGTGACCGGACTTTCAATGAGCAGTTCTTC.

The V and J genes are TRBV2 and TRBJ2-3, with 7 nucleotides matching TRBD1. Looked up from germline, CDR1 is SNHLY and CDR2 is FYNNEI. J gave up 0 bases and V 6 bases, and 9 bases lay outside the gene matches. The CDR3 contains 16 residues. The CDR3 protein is CASRLRTGPSTDTQYF. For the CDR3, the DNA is TGTGCCAGCAGACTCAGGACAGGCCCTAGCACAGATACGCAGTATTTT.

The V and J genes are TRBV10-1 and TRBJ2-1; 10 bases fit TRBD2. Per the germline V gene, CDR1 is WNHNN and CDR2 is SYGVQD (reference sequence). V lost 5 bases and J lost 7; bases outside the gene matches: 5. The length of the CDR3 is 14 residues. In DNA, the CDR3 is TGCGCCAGCAGTAGGCTAGCGGGAGCGAATGAGCAGTTCTTC. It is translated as CASSRLAGANEQFF.